This TCR beta chain was captured by sequencing in a study of beta chain features in type 1 diabetes. For this clone: Antigen: not known.

Isolated RNA was reverse transcribed in full, so expressed TCRB transcripts were sequenced. Method: immunoSEQ multiplex PCR; TCRdb's copy keeps in-frame clones and lacks some. The data show 300,000 to 350,000 clones, with 20% seen just once and under 0.055% held by the top ten. Staining for CD45RO/CCR7/CD25/CD127/CD95/CD27 allowed sorting of CD4+ naive, central memory, regulatory and stem cell-like memory cells. Broader study findings: Naive, central memory and Treg TCRB repertoires appeared more alike in patients than in healthy donors.

The specimen was naive CD4+ T cells from blood. This sequence was found in a woman aged 18 to 35 in good health.

The CDR3 loop reads CASRLRARRGTGELFF. CDR3 nucleotide sequence: TGTGCCAGCCGCTTACGGGCTCGAAGGGGCACCGGGGAGCTGTTTTTT. This chain links TRBV27 with TRBJ2-2; a weak D match, TRBD1 (5 bases). Germline V gives CDR1 MNHEY, CDR2 SMNVEV (reference sequence). V lost 8 bases and J lost 4, with 20 bases in between. This CDR3 spans 16 amino acids.